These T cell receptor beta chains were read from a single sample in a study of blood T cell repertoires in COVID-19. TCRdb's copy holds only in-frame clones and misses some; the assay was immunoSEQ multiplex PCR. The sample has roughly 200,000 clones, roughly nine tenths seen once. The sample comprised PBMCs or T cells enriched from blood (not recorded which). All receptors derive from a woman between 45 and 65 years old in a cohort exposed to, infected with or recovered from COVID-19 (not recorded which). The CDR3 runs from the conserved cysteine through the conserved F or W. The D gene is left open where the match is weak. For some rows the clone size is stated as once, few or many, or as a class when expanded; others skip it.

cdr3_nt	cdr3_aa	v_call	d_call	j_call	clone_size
TGCAGCGTCCCTCTTCAGGGAGAGACCCAGTACTTC	CSVPLQGETQYF	TRBV29-1	-	TRBJ2-5	-
TGTGCCTTGCGAGCACCCCCGGTGAGTTTTCGTTGGAGACGAGGTAATTCACCCCTCCACTTT	CALRAPPVSFRWRRGNSPLHF	TRBV14	-	TRBJ1-6	-
TGCGCCAGCAGCCAAGACGGGGGACCGGGACCCCCCCGAGGCACCGGGGAGCTGTTTTTT	CASSQDGGPGPPRGTGELFF	TRBV4-1	-	TRBJ2-2	-
TGCGCCAGCAGCCCAGGAAGGGGTACCTACGAGCAGTACTTC	CASSPGRGTYEQYF	TRBV4-3	-	TRBJ2-7	-
TGTGCCACCAGCAGAGATCGCCCTGTCTGGACATCGTATAATTCACCCCTCCACTTT	CATSRDRPVWTSYNSPLHF	TRBV15	-	TRBJ1-6	-
TGCGCCAGCAGCCCAACGGTGACTTATAGCGAGCAGTACTTC	CASSPTVTYSEQYF	TRBV4-1	-	TRBJ2-7	-
TGTGCCAGCTCGCCCCCCACCGGGACAGGGCCAAACAATGAGCAGTTCTTC	CASSPPTGTGPNNEQFF	TRBV18	TRBD1	TRBJ2-1	-
TGTGCCAGCAGAAATGGACAGACCTCGGGAGCTTTCTTT	CASRNGQTSGAFF	TRBV6-5	-	TRBJ1-1	-
TGTGCCAGCAGCCAACGGGACACCCATACGCCGGGCTACACCTTC	CASSQRDTHTPGYTF	TRBV3-1/TRBV3-2	-	TRBJ1-2	-
TGTGCCATCAGCGAGGGGGCGGTGAACACTGAAGCTTTCTTT	CAISEGAVNTEAFF	TRBV10-3	TRBD1	TRBJ1-1	-
TGCGCCAGCAGCTTACAGGGGGCTGGCTACACCTTC	CASSLQGAGYTF	TRBV5-1	TRBD1	TRBJ1-2	-
TGTGCCAGCAGCTTGGGGGCGATTGGCTACACCTTC	CASSLGAIGYTF	TRBV5-6	-	TRBJ1-2	-
TGCGCCAGCGCGGGACAGGGGGTGGACTACACCTTC	CASAGQGVDYTF	TRBV5-1	TRBD1	TRBJ1-2	-
TGTGCCAGCAGCTTCGTTGGACAGGTAGGGACCTACGAGCAGTACTTC	CASSFVGQVGTYEQYF	TRBV5-6	TRBD1	TRBJ2-7	-
TGTGCCTGGAGTAACAGGGGACAGGTCATTCAGTACTTC	CAWSNRGQVIQYF	TRBV30	TRBD1	TRBJ2-4	-
TGTGCCAGCAGCGGCCGCCTGGGGGGGCCTTTCAATGAGCAGTTCTTC	CASSGRLGGPFNEQFF	TRBV5-4	-	TRBJ2-1	-
TGTGCCAGCAGCCAAGCGAGTGGGGGGGCCAGAGATACGCAGTATTTT	CASSQASGGARDTQYF	TRBV3-1/TRBV3-2	-	TRBJ2-3	-
TGTGCCAGCAGCTCTAGGGGGCGGGCACTAGCGGGGGGGCTCAATGAGCAGTTCTTC	CASSSRGRALAGGLNEQFF	TRBV7-2	TRBD2	TRBJ2-1	-
TGTGCCAGCAGCTCCAACCCGAGCTCTGGGGCCAACGTCCTGACTTTC	CASSSNPSSGANVLTF	TRBV7-6	-	TRBJ2-6	-
TGTGCCAGCTCAGCCGGGACAGTGCCGGGCGAGCAGTACTTC	CASSAGTVPGEQYF	TRBV18	TRBD1	TRBJ2-7	-
TGTGCCAGCAGTTACGGAGGCAATCGGAACACTGAAGCTTTCTTT	CASSYGGNRNTEAFF	TRBV6-2/TRBV6-3	-	TRBJ1-1	few
TGTGCCAGCAGCGAGACCGGGACTACTCGACAAGAGACCCAGTACTTC	CASSETGTTRQETQYF	TRBV5-6	TRBD2	TRBJ2-5	-
TGTGCCATCAGTGCCGGGACTAGCGGCGGGGAGCTGTTTTTT	CAISAGTSGGELFF	TRBV10-3	TRBD2	TRBJ2-2	few
TGTGCCAGCTCATCTGGACAGTTTCAGCCCCAGCATTTT	CASSSGQFQPQHF	TRBV18	-	TRBJ1-5	-
TGTGCCAGCAGCCCCGGGACAACAACTAATGAAAAACTGTTTTTT	CASSPGTTTNEKLFF	TRBV7-3	-	TRBJ1-4	-
TGTGCCAGCAGTGACTCTAGCGGGGGGGAATCCGGGGAGCTGTTTTTT	CASSDSSGGESGELFF	TRBV6-4	TRBD2	TRBJ2-2	once
TGTGCCTGGTCGTATGAGACCCAGTACTTC	CAWSYETQYF	TRBV30	-	TRBJ2-5	-
TGTGCCAGCAGTTTAACAGATCATGGCTACACCTTC	CASSLTDHGYTF	TRBV12-3/TRBV12-4	-	TRBJ1-2	few
TGTGCCAGCAGTTACATCCGAGAGAACACTGAAGCTTTCTTT	CASSYIRENTEAFF	TRBV6-5	-	TRBJ1-1	-
TGTGCCAGCAGTCTACTTCCAGGGATAAGTATGAACACTGAAGCTTTCTTT	CASSLLPGISMNTEAFF	TRBV2	-	TRBJ1-1	-